The source of this T cell receptor beta chain is a study of blood T cells in healthy people across ages. J lost 4 bases, V lost 6 bases, and 5 bases had no gene match. The CDR3 is 15 residues long. Germline-derived CDR1 and CDR2 are SQVTM and ANQGSEA. A sample-barcoded 5' primer and a J-beta primer mix were used in a second PCR of roughly 7 to 11 cycles. Each CDR3 protein is one row after TCRdb ran MiXCR on the 5' RACE reads. The repertoire holds 760,000 or so distinct CDR3 sequences, 20% to 25% seen once, with roughly 9% in the top ten. This same sample was also part of a study on T cells of mothers and their children. That source reports: Persistent microchimeric T cell clones were not found at ~100 per million sensitivity.

The chain is built from TRBV29-1 and TRBJ2-2; 13 nucleotides line up with TRBD2. The sequencing input was blood. The receptor comes from a boy aged 5 to 17 in good health. CDR3 protein: CSVPGLAGVTGELFF. CDR3 sequence (DNA): TGCAGCGTCCCCGGACTAGCGGGAGTCACCGGGGAGCTGTTTTTT.